This T cell receptor (beta chain) was recorded in a study of shared clonotypes between healthy human individuals. With 2 bases removed from V and 1 base from J, the gap between germline ends came to 9 bases. Germline V gene sequence: CDR1 MGHDK, CDR2 SYGVNS. The CDR3 has 16 amino acids. TCRdb's table, derived via immunoSEQ multiplex PCR, lists solely in-frame clones and lacks some. This table holds about 2.4 million clones, approximately 90% found once. The chain couples TRBV25-1 to TRBJ1-6; no reliable D call. The sample taken for sequencing was naive CD4+ T cells sorted from blood. Subset denoted: CD45RA+ positively selected. The TCR was taken from a man in his late teens or twenties in good health. The CDR3 DNA sequence: TGTGCCAGCAGTGAACTAAAAGGATCCTATAATTCACCCCTCCACTTT. Its translation: CASSELKGSYNSPLHF.